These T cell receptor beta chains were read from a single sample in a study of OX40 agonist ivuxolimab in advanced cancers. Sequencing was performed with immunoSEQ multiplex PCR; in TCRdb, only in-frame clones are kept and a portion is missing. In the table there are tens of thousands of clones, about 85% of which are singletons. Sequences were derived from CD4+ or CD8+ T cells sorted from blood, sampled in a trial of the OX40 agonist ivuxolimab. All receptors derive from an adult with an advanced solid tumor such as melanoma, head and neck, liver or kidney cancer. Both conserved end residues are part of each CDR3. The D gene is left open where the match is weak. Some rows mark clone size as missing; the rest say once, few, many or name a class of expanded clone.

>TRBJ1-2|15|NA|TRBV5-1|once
TGCGCCAGCAGCTTGGGGGGGACCGAGAACTATGGCTACACCTTC
CASSLGGTENYGYTF
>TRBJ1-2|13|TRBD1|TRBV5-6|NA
TGTGCCAGCAGCAACCGACAGGGGGCTGGCTACACCTTC
CASSNRQGAGYTF
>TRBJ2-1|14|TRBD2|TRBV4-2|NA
TGTGCCAGCAGCCAAGCCGGGACTAACAATGAGCAGTTCTTC
CASSQAGTNNEQFF
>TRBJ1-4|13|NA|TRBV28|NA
TGTGCCAGCAGCCTCGGGTCTAATGAAAAACTGTTTTTT
CASSLGSNEKLFF
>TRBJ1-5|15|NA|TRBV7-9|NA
TGTGCCAGCAGCGAATTACAGGGAATTCATCAGCCCCAGCATTTT
CASSELQGIHQPQHF
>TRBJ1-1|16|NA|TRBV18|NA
TGTGCCAGCTCACCGCAGAGGCCCCGGGAGGGGACTGAAGCTTTCTTT
CASSPQRPREGTEAFF
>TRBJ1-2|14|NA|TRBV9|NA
TGTGCCAGCAGCGTAGGCACAGCGAGCTATGGCTACACCTTC
CASSVGTASYGYTF
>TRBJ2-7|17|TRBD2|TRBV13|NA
TGTGCCAGCAGCTTCTTCCTCCCGGGACTAGCGGGATACGAGCAGTACTTC
CASSFFLPGLAGYEQYF
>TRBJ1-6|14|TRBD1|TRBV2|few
TGTGCCAGCAAGGCCCAGGGGGCTCATTCACCCCTCCACTTT
CASKAQGAHSPLHF
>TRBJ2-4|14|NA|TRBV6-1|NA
TGTGCCAGCAGTGAGGGTGGCAGGGTCGACATTCAGTACTTC
CASSEGGRVDIQYF
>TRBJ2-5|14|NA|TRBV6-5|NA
TGTGCCAGCAGTCCCCGAACGTTGTCAGAGACCCAGTACTTC
CASSPRTLSETQYF
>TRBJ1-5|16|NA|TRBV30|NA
TGTGCCTGGAGTGTGGGGGAGGGGTCACAATGGCAGCCCCAGCATTTT
CAWSVGEGSQWQPQHF
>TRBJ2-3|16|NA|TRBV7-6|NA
TGTGCCAGCAGCGTACAGGGGAGGGCACCCACAGATACGCAGTATTTT
CASSVQGRAPTDTQYF
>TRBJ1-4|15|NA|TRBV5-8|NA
TGTGCCAGCAGCTTGATCAGGGGCAGGGATGAAAAACTGTTTTTT
CASSLIRGRDEKLFF
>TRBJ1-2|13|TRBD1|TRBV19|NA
TGTGCCAGTAGATTAGACAGGGGCTATGGCTACACCTTC
CASRLDRGYGYTF
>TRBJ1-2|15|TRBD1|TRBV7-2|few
TGTGCCAGCAGCTTCCCAGACAGGGGAGGCTATGGCTACACCTTC
CASSFPDRGGYGYTF
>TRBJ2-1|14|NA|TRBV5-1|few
TGCGCCAGCAGTACCGGGACGAATTGGAATGAGCAGTTCTTC
CASSTGTNWNEQFF
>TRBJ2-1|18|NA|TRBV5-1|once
TGCGCCAGCAGCCTGCCAGGCAGCGGCCCCTCCTCCTACAATGAGCAGTTCTTC
CASSLPGSGPSSYNEQFF
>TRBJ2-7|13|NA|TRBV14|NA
TGTGCCAGCAGCCAAGATCTTAGGGGCGAGCAGTACTTC
CASSQDLRGEQYF
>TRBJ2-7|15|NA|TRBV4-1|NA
TGCGCCAGCAGCTCGTTATTGGGAGCCACCTACGAGCAGTACTTC
CASSSLLGATYEQYF
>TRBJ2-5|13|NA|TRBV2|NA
TGTGCCAGCAGGTACTCGGAACAAGAGACCCAGTACTTC
CASRYSEQETQYF
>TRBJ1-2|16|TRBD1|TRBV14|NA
TGTGCCAGCAGCGAAAAACAGGGGGCGCAGTACTATGGCTACACCTTC
CASSEKQGAQYYGYTF
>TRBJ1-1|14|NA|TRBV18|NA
TGTGCCAGCTCACCAATTGGAGGGAACACTGAAGCTTTCTTT
CASSPIGGNTEAFF
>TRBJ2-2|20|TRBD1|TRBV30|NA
TGTGCCTGGAGTGTTGATACTTTATTTCACAGGGGGGCGAACACCGGGGAGCTGTTTTTT
CAWSVDTLFHRGANTGELFF
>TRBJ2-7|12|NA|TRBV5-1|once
TGCGCCAGCAGCTTGGACGGGAATGAGCAGTACTTC
CASSLDGNEQYF
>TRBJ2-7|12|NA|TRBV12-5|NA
TGTGCTAGTGGTTTGGGGACTTACGAGCAGTACTTC
CASGLGTYEQYF
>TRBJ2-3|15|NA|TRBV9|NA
TGTGCCAGCAGCCTAATTGGGATGGGCACAGATACGCAGTATTTT
CASSLIGMGTDTQYF
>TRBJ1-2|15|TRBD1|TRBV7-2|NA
TGTGCCAGCAGCTTAGTGGGACAGGGCCTATATGGCTACACCTTC
CASSLVGQGLYGYTF
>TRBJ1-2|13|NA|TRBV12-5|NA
TGTGCTAGTGACCCAGGAGGAGGATATGGCTACACCTTC
CASDPGGGYGYTF
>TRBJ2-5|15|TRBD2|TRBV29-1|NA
TGCAGCGTTGATCGGCGGGGGGGTTTTGAGGAGACCCAGTACTTC
CSVDRRGGFEETQYF
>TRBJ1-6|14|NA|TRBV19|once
TGTGCCAGTAGAGGGACGGATTATAATTCACCCCTCCACTTT
CASRGTDYNSPLHF
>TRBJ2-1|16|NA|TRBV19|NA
TGTGCCAGTAGTATAGGGTTTCGGGGGACCAACAATGAGCAGTTCTTC
CASSIGFRGTNNEQFF
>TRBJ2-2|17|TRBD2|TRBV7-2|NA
TGTGCCAGCAGCTTTGGACTAGCGGGAGCATTTTCCGGGGAGCTGTTTTTT
CASSFGLAGAFSGELFF
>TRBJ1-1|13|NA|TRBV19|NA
TGTGCCAGTACCGCACGCGTGGACACTGAAGCTTTCTTT
CASTARVDTEAFF
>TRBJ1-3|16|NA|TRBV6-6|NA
TGTGCCAGCAGTTACTCGACGCGGGGGTCTGGAAACACCATATATTTT
CASSYSTRGSGNTIYF